The 30 T cell receptor beta chains in this list originate from one sample, sequenced in a study of blood T cell repertoires in COVID-19. Clones were read by immunoSEQ multiplex PCR, and TCRdb kept only the in-frame ones, dropping some. This sample carries roughly 180,000 clones, around 87% of them seen once, and the ten largest clones take around 2%. The material sequenced was PBMCs or T cells enriched from blood (not recorded which). These receptors originate from a woman aged 25 to 45 who had recovered from COVID-19.

The chain couples TRBV30 to TRBJ1-2; possibly TRBD1 for D (5 bases). Germline CDR1 GTSNPN, CDR2 SVGIG (reference sequence). V was shortened by 5 bases and J by 0 bases, with 13 bases between the two germline ends. The CDR3 is 14 amino acids. The CDR3 nucleotides read TGTGCCTGGGACCTTGGAGGGGCTAACTATGGCTACACCTTC. It translates to CAWDLGGANYGYTF. Combining the CDR3 with reference TRBV30 and TRBJ1-2 gives the whole variable domain SQTIHQWPATLVQPVGSPLSLECTVEGTSNPNLYWYRQAAGRGLQLLFYSVGIGQISSEVPQNLSASRPQDRQFILSSKKLLLSDSGFYLCAWDLGGANYGYTFGSGTRLTVV.

The chain is built from TRBV6-5 and TRBJ1-1; no firm D call. The CDR3 runs 13 residues. Trimming cost V 8 bases and J 4 bases, with 14 bases left between them. Germline CDR1 MNHEY, CDR2 SVGAGI. The CDR3 protein is CASGLTASTEAFF. In nucleotides, the CDR3 is TGTGCCAGCGGACTTACCGCGAGCACTGAAGCTTTCTTT.

The genes are TRBV6-2 or TRBV6-3 and TRBJ2-2, with 9 bases identical to TRBD1. Germline loops: CDR1 MNHEY, CDR2 SVGEGT. Trimming took 4 bases from V and 7 from J; bases not matched to a gene: 7. CDR3 length: 15 amino acids. The CDR3 DNA is TGTGCCAGCAGTTTCCGACAGGGGGTAGGCGGGGAGCTGTTTTTT. Amino acid sequence: CASSFRQGVGGELFF.

CDR3 residues: CASSIFRDSWNTEAFF. The CDR3 DNA is TGTGCCAGTAGTATATTCCGGGACAGCTGGAACACTGAAGCTTTCTTT. The rearrangement links TRBV19 to TRBJ1-1; TRBD1 aligns across 7 bases. Looked up from germline, CDR1 is LNHDA and CDR2 is SQIVND (reference sequence). V dropped 2 bases and J dropped 1; count of bases not matched to a gene: 7. This CDR3 comprises 16 residues.

The CDR3 here is CASSHYRDRGGEQYF. The CDR3 coding sequence is TGCGCCAGCAGCCATTACCGGGACAGGGGTGGCGAGCAGTACTTC. The genes are TRBV4-1 and TRBJ2-7; 10 nucleotides match TRBD1. Germline lookup yields CDR1 MGHRA and CDR2 YSYEKL. The CDR3 is 15 amino acids. Trimming took 3 bases from V and 6 from J; bases not matched to a gene: 8.

Note on this clone: This sample includes further DNA sequences coding for the same CDR3. The chain recombines TRBV19 with TRBJ1-1; D not certain. The CDR3 extends over 13 amino acids. CDR1 is LNHDA and CDR2 is SQIVND in the germline V gene (reference sequence). Trimming pared 4 bases from V and 1 base from J, leaving 7 bases between. The CDR3 loop is CASSTTGNTEAFF. CDR3 nucleotides: TGTGCCAGTAGTACGACGGGGAACACTGAAGCTTTCTTT.

The sample holds one count of this clone. J is TRBJ2-7 and V is TRBV6-2 or TRBV6-3, with 8 bases identical to TRBD1. The CDR3 is 18 residues long. CDR1 and CDR2 (germline): MNHEY, SVGEGT. With 3 bases clipped from V and 5 bases from J, the junction kept 18 bases outside the gene matches. This CDR3 is CASSYPVPPTGVEDEQYF. The CDR3 nucleotides read TGTGCCAGCAGTTATCCCGTCCCCCCGACAGGGGTGGAGGACGAGCAGTACTTC.

This chain uses TRBV3-1 (or the pseudogene TRBV3-2) with TRBJ2-7; tentatively, D is TRBD2 (5 bases). Trimming pared 2 bases from V and 5 bases from J, leaving 13 bases between. The CDR3 length is 14 residues. The germline V gene encodes CDR1 LGHDT and CDR2 YNNKEL (reference sequence). The CDR3 is CASSQSPGYHEQYF. The DNA of the CDR3 is TGTGCCAGCAGCCAAAGTCCGGGGTATCACGAGCAGTACTTC.

The chain links TRBV7-9 to TRBJ1-1; D is perhaps TRBD1 (6 bases). Germline CDR1 reads SEHNR; CDR2 reads FQNEAQ (reference sequence). V gave up 6 bases and J gave up 4 bases, with 15 bases separating them. This CDR3 has 14 amino acids. The CDR3 loop reads CASSDQGRVTEAFF. As DNA, the CDR3 is TGTGCCAGCAGTGATCAGGGGCGGGTCACTGAAGCTTTCTTT.

J is TRBJ2-5 and V is TRBV7-9, with D tentatively TRBD1 (5 bases). This CDR3 region has 14 residues. Trimming took off 7 bases at V and 3 bases at J, with 15 bases between the two ends. Germline CDR1 and CDR2: SEHNR and FQNEAQ (reference sequence). The CDR3 loop reads CASIVGREEETQYF. The CDR3 region has the DNA TGTGCCAGCATCGTCGGCAGGGAAGAAGAGACCCAGTACTTC.

This rearrangement joins TRBV28 to TRBJ1-6; D unclear. Germline lookup yields CDR1 MDHEN and CDR2 SYDVKM. V dropped 2 bases and J dropped 0 bases, with 5 bases sitting between them. This CDR3 has 15 residues. CDR3 sequence: CASSLGNSYNSPLHF. The DNA for the CDR3 is TGTGCCAGCAGTTTAGGCAACTCCTATAATTCACCCCTCCACTTT.

The V call is TRBV9, the J call TRBJ2-1, with D perhaps TRBD1 (5 bases). V was shortened by 7 bases and J by 6 bases, with 14 bases between the two germline ends. Germline assignment: CDR1 SGDLS and CDR2 YYNGEE. The CDR3 is 13 amino acids. In nucleotides, the CDR3 is TGTGCCAGCGAACGGCAGGGAAGCAATGAGCAGTTCTTC. Protein sequence: CASERQGSNEQFF.

This chain uses TRBV12-5 with TRBJ2-1, with D possibly being TRBD1 (5 bases). The germline gives CDR1 LGHNT, CDR2 FRNRAP. The CDR3 contains 14 residues. Trimming left V 4 bases short and J 5 bases short, with 12 bases between. The CDR3 nucleotides read TGTGCTAGTGGTTCCGGACATTTAGACAATGAGCAGTTCTTC. It specifies CASGSGHLDNEQFF. Variable domain in full (rest from reference TRBV12-5 and TRBJ2-1): DARVTQTPRHKVTEMGQEVTMRCQPILGHNTVFWYRQTMMQGLELLAYFRNRAPLDDSGMPKDRFSAEMPDATLATLKIQPSEPRDSAVYFCASGSGHLDNEQFFGPGTRLTVL.

The chain uses TRBV3-1 (or the pseudogene TRBV3-2) and TRBJ1-5; D gene uncertain. The germline V and J ends were trimmed by 5 bases and 7 bases, with 18 bases remaining between them. Germline CDR1 and CDR2: LGHDT and YNNKEL (reference sequence). The CDR3 is made up of 15 amino acids. The CDR3 bases are TGTGCCAGCAGCTACACCGAAAACCCCCACCAGCCCCAGCATTTT. Protein sequence: CASSYTENPHQPQHF.

V and J are TRBV19 and TRBJ1-2; the D is unclear. The CDR3 totals 11 residues. The germline gives CDR1 LNHDA, CDR2 SQIVND (reference sequence). Between the trimmed V and J ends, which lost 5 bases and 4 bases, there was a span of 5 bases. As DNA, the CDR3 is TGTGCCAGTAGTCTCGGCTATGGCTACACCTTC. Its protein product is CASSLGYGYTF. Full variable domain (outside the CDR3, taken from reference TRBV19 and TRBJ1-2): DGGITQSPKYLFRKEGQNVTLSCEQNLNHDAMYWYRQDPGQGLRLIYYSQIVNDFQKGDIAEGYSVSREKKESFPLTVTSAQKNPTAFYLCASSLGYGYTFGSGTRLTVV.

V usage is TRBV25-1 and J usage is TRBJ2-7; weak D call: TRBD2 (5 bases). Germline loops: CDR1 MGHDK, CDR2 SYGVNS. The CDR3 consists of 12 residues. V lost 5 bases and J 6 bases, leaving 11 bases between the germline ends. Here the CDR3 DNA reads TGTGCCAGCAGTCGGGGTTCGGGCGAGCAGTACTTC. It codes for CASSRGSGEQYF.

The rearrangement links TRBV5-1 to TRBJ2-5, with TRBD1 matching over 7 bases. V was pared by 5 bases and J by 2 bases, with 6 bases of the junction left unmatched. Germline V CDR1 and CDR2: SGHRS, YFSETQ. The CDR3 has 14 amino acids. In DNA, the CDR3 is TGCGCCAGCAGATTAACAGGGGTTCAAGAGACCCAGTACTTC. Translated, it gives CASRLTGVQETQYF.

The V and J genes are TRBV9 and TRBJ1-6; D is possibly TRBD1 (5 bases). Germline loops: CDR1 SGDLS, CDR2 YYNGEE. The V and J ends lost 2 bases and 9 bases respectively, with 12 bases between them. The CDR3 is made up of 14 amino acids. The CDR3 DNA is TGTGCCAGCAGCGTCCGGGGGGATAGTTCACCCCTCCACTTT. This encodes CASSVRGDSSPLHF.

The chain is built from TRBV6-4 and TRBJ2-1; TRBD2 matches at 13 bases. This CDR3 has 15 amino acids. CDR1 is MRHNA and CDR2 is SNTAGT in the germline V gene. V gave up 5 bases and J gave up 5 bases; unmatched junction bases: 3. The chain's CDR3 is CASSQTSGGHNEQFF. DNA of the CDR3: TGTGCCAGCAGTCAGACTAGCGGGGGGCACAATGAGCAGTTCTTC.

The chain carries TRBV6-5 and TRBJ1-1, with 7 bases aligning to TRBD1. The junction had 8 bases not matched to a gene; V was cut back by 6 bases and J by 4 bases. Germline V gives CDR1 MNHEY, CDR2 SVGAGI. The CDR3 loop spans 14 amino acids. DNA of the CDR3: TGTGCCAGCAGAAAAGACAGGGTTCGCACTGAAGCTTTCTTT. Its protein is CASRKDRVRTEAFF.

This sequence joins TRBV6-5 and TRBJ2-3; 11 bases match TRBD2. Trimming cost V 3 bases and J 6 bases; bases outside gene matches: 5. This CDR3 contains 15 residues. The germline CDR1 and CDR2 sequences are MNHEY and SVGAGI. The CDR3 DNA sequence: TGTGCCAGCAGTTATAGCGGGGGGGCCTTCGATACGCAGTATTTT. Protein sequence: CASSYSGGAFDTQYF.

The J gene is TRBJ2-7, the V gene TRBV6-1; D is perhaps TRBD1 (6 bases). CDR1 and CDR2 (germline): MNHNS, SASEGT. This CDR3 is 13 amino acids long. The V end was cut by 7 bases, the J end by 1 base, with 11 bases between. The CDR3 loop is CASNDQGSYEQYF. In DNA, the CDR3 is TGTGCCAGCAATGACCAGGGGTCCTACGAGCAGTACTTC.

Remarks on this clone: The sample holds other DNA sequences that translate to the same CDR3. This sequence joins TRBV12-3 or TRBV12-4 and TRBJ1-1; TRBD1 aligns across 7 bases. CDR3 length: 12 amino acids. Unmatched junction bases numbered 4, after V lost 8 bases and J lost 4 bases. CDR3 loop: CASSRDSTEAFF. Written as DNA, the CDR3 is TGTGCCAGCTCCAGGGACAGCACTGAAGCTTTCTTT.

This clone is a singleton in its sample. V usage is TRBV28 and J usage is TRBJ1-5, with a possible D match to TRBD1 (5 bases). This CDR3 region has 13 residues. The germline V and J ends were trimmed by 5 bases and 6 bases, with 11 bases remaining between them. Germline V gives CDR1 MDHEN, CDR2 SYDVKM. CDR3 DNA sequence: TGTGCCAGCAGTGCCCCCGGGGGTCAGCCCCAGCATTTT. Translated: CASSAPGGQPQHF. Filled out from reference TRBV28 and TRBJ1-5, the complete variable domain reads DVKVTQSSRYLVKRTGEKVFLECVQDMDHENMFWYRQDPGLGLRLIYFSYDVKMKEKGDIPEGYSVSREKKERFSLILESASTNQTSMYLCASSAPGGQPQHFGDGTRLSIL.

This clone was counted only a few times. Other DNA sequences in this specimen translate into the identical CDR3. The V call is TRBV30, the J call TRBJ1-2; D not certain. Germline V gives CDR1 GTSNPN, CDR2 SVGIG (reference sequence). This CDR3 has 15 residues. The ends were cut back, 3 bases at V and 0 bases at J, with 14 bases in the middle. The CDR3 DNA is TGTGCCTGGAGCGTATCAGGCCTCACTAACTATGGCTACACCTTC. Protein product: CAWSVSGLTNYGYTF.

V is TRBV3-1 (or the pseudogene TRBV3-2) and J is TRBJ2-5; 10 bases line up with TRBD2. V gave up 0 bases and J gave up 1 base; unmatched junction bases: 11. Per germline, CDR1 LGHDT and CDR2 YNNKEL (reference sequence). The CDR3 has 19 residues. CDR3 coding DNA: TGTGCCAGCAGCCAAGATTCCCTGAAGCTAGCGGGGGTCCAAGAGACCCAGTACTTC. It codes for CASSQDSLKLAGVQETQYF.

The chain joins TRBV29-1 to TRBJ2-7, with D possibly TRBD1 on 5 matching bases. The length of the CDR3 is 13 residues. Per germline, CDR1 SQVTM and CDR2 ANQGSEA. V lost 4 bases and J lost 0, with 10 bases in between. The CDR3 DNA reads TGCAGCGTTGGACAGAGGAGCTCCTACGAGCAGTACTTC. Its translation: CSVGQRSSYEQYF.

J is TRBJ1-5 and V is TRBV27; D is unclear. Germline V gives CDR1 MNHEY, CDR2 SMNVEV (reference sequence). The V end was cut by 3 bases, the J end by 0 bases, with 12 bases between. The length of the CDR3 is 16 residues. Written as DNA, the CDR3 is TGTGCCAGCAGTTTCGAGAAGAGGTATAGCAATCAGCCCCAGCATTTT. It is translated as CASSFEKRYSNQPQHF.

The chain has TRBV24-1 and TRBJ2-1; 8 nucleotides agree with TRBD2. The CDR3 contains 15 residues. From germline, CDR1 is KGHDR and CDR2 SFDVKD. V lost 5 bases to trimming and J lost 8 bases; unmatched junction nucleotides: 10. The CDR3 loop reads CATSVLAGEPDEQFF. Here the CDR3 DNA reads TGTGCCACCAGTGTCCTAGCGGGCGAGCCTGATGAGCAGTTCTTC.

This rearrangement joins TRBV6-5 to TRBJ1-4; 8 bases fit TRBD1. The CDR3 is made up of 14 amino acids. The germline V gene encodes CDR1 MNHEY and CDR2 SVGAGI. The J segment lost 6 bases and the V segment lost 5 bases, leaving 5 bases of the junction unmatched. Here the CDR3 DNA reads TGTGCCAGCAGTATCGACAGGGGTTATGAAAAACTGTTTTTT. Its translation: CASSIDRGYEKLFF.